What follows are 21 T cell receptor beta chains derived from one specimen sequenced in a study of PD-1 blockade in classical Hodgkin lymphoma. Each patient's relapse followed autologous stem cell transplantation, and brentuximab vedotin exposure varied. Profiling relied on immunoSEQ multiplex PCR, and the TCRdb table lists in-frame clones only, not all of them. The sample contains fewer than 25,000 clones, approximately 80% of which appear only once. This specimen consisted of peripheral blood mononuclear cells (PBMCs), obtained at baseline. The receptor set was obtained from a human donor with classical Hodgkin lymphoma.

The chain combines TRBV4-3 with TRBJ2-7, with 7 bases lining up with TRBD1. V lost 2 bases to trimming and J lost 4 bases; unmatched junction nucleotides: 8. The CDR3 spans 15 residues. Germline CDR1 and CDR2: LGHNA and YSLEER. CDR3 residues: CASSQNDREGYEQYF. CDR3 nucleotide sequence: TGCGCCAGCAGCCAAAACGACAGGGAAGGGTACGAGCAGTACTTC.

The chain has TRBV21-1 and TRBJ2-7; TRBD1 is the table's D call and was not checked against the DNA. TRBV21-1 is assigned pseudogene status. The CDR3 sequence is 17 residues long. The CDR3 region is CASSKVRWTGTGAVQYF. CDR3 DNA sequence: TGTGCCAGCAGCAAAGTAAGGTGGACCGGGACAGGGGCGGTGCAGTACTTC.

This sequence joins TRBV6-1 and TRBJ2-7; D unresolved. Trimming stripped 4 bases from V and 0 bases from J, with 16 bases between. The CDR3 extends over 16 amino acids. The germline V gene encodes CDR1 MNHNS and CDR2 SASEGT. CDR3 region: CASSANRGRSSYEQYF. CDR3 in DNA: TGTGCCAGCAGTGCGAATCGCGGACGGAGCTCCTACGAGCAGTACTTC.

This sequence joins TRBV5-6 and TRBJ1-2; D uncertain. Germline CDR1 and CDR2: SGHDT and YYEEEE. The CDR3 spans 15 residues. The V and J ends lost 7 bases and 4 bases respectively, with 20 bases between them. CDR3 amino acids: CASRPTSRKTYGYTF. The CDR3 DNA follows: TGTGCCAGCCGTCCAACCAGTCGAAAGACCTATGGCTACACCTTC.

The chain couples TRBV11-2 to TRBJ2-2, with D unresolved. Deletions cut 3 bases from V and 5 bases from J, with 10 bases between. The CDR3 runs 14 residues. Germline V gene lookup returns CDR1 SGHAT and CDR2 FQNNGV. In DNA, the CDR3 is TGTGCCAGCAGCTTCAACAGCAGGACCGGGGAGCTGTTTTTT. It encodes CASSFNSRTGELFF.

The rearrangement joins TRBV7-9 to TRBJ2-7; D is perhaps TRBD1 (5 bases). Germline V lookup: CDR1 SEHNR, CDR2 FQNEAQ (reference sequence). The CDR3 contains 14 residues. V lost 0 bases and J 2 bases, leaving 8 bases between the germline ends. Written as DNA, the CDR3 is TGTGCCAGCAGCTTAGCGTCGACAGCCTACGAGCAGTACTTC. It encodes CASSLASTAYEQYF.

The CDR3 spells CASSYRRHADGELFF. CDR3 in DNA: TGTGCCAGCAGTTACCGCCGACACGCCGACGGGGAGCTGTTTTTT. The rearrangement uses TRBV6-5 and TRBJ2-2; D is unresolved. Trimming shortened V by 2 bases and J by 7 bases, and 14 bases separated the two germline ends. The CDR3 has 15 amino acids. Germline CDR1 and CDR2: MNHEY and SVGAGI.

The CDR3 DNA reads as TGCGCCAGCAGCTTACGGACAGGGGATACTGAAGCTTTCTTT. This gives the protein CASSLRTGDTEAFF. V is TRBV5-1 and J is TRBJ1-1, with 9 nucleotides matching TRBD1. The CDR3 extends over 14 amino acids. V lost 2 bases to trimming and J lost 5 bases; unmatched junction nucleotides: 4. The germline CDR1 and CDR2 sequences are SGHRS and YFSETQ.

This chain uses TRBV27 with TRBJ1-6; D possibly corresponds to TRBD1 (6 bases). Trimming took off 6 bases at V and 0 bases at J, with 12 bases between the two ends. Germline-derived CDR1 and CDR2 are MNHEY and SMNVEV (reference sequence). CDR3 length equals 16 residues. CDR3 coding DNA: TGTGCCAGCAGCCGTACAGGGAGCTCCTATAATTCACCCCTCCACTTT. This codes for CASSRTGSSYNSPLHF.

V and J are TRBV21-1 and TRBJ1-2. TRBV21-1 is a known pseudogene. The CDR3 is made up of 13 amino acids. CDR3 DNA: TGTGCCAGCCCTTCGCAATCTAACTATGGCTACACCTTC. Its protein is CASPSQSNYGYTF.

The CDR3 region is CASSLRTGLYSEQYF. The CDR3 nucleotides are TGCGCCAGCAGCCTCCGGACAGGGCTGTACTCCGAGCAGTACTTC. The gene calls are TRBV4-1 and TRBJ2-7; 8 nucleotides agree with TRBD1. The trim removed 4 bases at V and 6 bases at J, leaving 11 bases unmatched. The CDR3 totals 15 residues. Per the germline V gene, CDR1 is MGHRA and CDR2 is YSYEKL.

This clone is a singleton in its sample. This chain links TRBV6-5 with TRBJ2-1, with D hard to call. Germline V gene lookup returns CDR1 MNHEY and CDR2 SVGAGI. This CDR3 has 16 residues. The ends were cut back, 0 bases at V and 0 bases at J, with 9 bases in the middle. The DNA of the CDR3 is TGTGCCAGCAGTTACTCGTTTCAGAGCTCCTACAATGAGCAGTTCTTC. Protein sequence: CASSYSFQSSYNEQFF.

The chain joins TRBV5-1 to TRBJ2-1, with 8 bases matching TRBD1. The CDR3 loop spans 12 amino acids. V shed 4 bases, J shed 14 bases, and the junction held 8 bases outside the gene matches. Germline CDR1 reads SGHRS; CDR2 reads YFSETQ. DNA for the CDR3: TGCGCCAGCAGCGCCTGGGACAGGCTTGAGTTCTTC. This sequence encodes CASSAWDRLEFF.

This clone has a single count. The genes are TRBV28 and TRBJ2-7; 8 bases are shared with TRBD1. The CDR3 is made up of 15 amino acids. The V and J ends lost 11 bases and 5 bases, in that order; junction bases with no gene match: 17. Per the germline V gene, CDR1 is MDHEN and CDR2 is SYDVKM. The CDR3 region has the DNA TGTGCCGCCGCGAGGGTAACAGGGGGAAGGAACGAGCAGTACTTC. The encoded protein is CAAARVTGGRNEQYF.

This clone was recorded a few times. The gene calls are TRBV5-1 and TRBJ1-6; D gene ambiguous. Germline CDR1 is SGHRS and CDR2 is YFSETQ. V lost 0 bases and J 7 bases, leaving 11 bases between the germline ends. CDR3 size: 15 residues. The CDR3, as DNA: TGCGCCAGCAGCTTGGTTACGGCAAGCAATTCACCCCTCCACTTT. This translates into CASSLVTASNSPLHF.

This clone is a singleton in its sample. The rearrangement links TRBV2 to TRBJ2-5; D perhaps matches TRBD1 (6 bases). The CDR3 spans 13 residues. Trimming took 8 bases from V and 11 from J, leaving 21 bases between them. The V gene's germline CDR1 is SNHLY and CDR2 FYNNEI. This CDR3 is CASRDTSLVQQYF. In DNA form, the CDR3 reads TGTGCCAGCCGGGACACTTCTCTGGTGCAGCAGTACTTC.

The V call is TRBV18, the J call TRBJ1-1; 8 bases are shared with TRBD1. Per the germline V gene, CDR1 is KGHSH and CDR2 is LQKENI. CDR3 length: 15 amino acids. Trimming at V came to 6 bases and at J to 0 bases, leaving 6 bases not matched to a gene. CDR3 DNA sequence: TGTGCCAGCTCGTTGGACAGGGATATGAACACTGAAGCTTTCTTT. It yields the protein CASSLDRDMNTEAFF. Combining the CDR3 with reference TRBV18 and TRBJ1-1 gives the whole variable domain NAGVMQNPRHLVRRRGQEARLRCSPMKGHSHVYWYRQLPEEGLKFMVYLQKENIIDESGMPKERFSAEFPKEGPSILRIQQVVRGDSAAYFCASSLDRDMNTEAFFGQGTRLTVV.

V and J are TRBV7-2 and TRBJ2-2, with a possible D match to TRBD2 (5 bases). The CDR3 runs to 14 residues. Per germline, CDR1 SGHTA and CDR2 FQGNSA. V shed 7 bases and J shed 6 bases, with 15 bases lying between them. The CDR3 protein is CASTPTRFAGELFF. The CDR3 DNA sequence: TGTGCCAGCACTCCTACTAGGTTCGCCGGGGAGCTGTTTTTT.

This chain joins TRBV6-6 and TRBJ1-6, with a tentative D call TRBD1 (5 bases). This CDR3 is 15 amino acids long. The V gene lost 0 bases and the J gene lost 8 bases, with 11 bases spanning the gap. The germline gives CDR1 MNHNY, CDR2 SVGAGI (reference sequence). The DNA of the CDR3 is TGTGCCAGCAGTTACTCAGGGACGGCCTATTCACCCCTCCACTTT. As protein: CASSYSGTAYSPLHF.

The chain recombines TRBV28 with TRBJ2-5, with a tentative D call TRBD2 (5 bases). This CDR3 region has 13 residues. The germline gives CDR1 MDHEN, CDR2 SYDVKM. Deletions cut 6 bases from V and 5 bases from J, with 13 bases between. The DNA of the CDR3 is TGTGCCAGCAGCCCCCCCGGGGTGGAGACCCAGTACTTC. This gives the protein CASSPPGVETQYF.

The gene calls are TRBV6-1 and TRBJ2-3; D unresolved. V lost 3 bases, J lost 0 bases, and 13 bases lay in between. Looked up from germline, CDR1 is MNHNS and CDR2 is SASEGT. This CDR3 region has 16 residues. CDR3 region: CASSDRLGFSTDTQYF. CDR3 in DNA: TGTGCCAGCAGTGACCGGCTAGGTTTTAGCACAGATACGCAGTATTTT.